What follows are 27 T cell receptor beta chains derived from one specimen sequenced in a study of post-analysis software for immune sequencing data. Study-wide findings and caveats: The study found TRBV5-6, TRBV5-1 and TRBV20-1 among a few TRBV segments more frequent in patients than controls.

These receptors have no known antigen. Every TCR beta cDNA library bore unique molecular identifiers. TCRdb called the PCR reads again in MiXCR, with one record for every CDR3 protein. This table holds 740,000 or so distinct CDR3 sequences, about 53% found once. The specimen was blood. These receptors all come from a girl aged 10 to 17 with multiple sclerosis.

The chain links TRBV29-1 to TRBJ2-3; D possibly corresponds to TRBD2 (5 bases). The germline CDR1 and CDR2 sequences are SQVTM and ANQGSEA. V dropped 8 bases and J dropped 7 bases, with 19 bases sitting between them. The CDR3 is 13 amino acids. The CDR3 DNA sequence: TGCAGCTCACCCGGACTCTTTTCAAATACGCAGTATTTT. Translated, it gives CSSPGLFSNTQYF.

V is TRBV10-3 and J is TRBJ2-5; 7 nucleotides match TRBD1. The DNA matches TRBJ2-7 better at its end, which makes the J call doubtful. This CDR3 is built from 13 residues. Germline-derived CDR1 and CDR2 are ENHRY and SYGVKD. Written as DNA, the CDR3 is TGTGCCATCAGTACACAGGGGAGCTACGAGCAGTACTTC. Its translation: CAISTQGSYEQYF.

This rearrangement joins TRBV7-3 to TRBJ2-1; D call uncertain. Deletions cut 2 bases from V and 9 bases from J, with 11 bases between. CDR1 is SGHTA, CDR2 FQGTGA, per germline. The CDR3 extends over 13 amino acids. As DNA, the CDR3 is TGTGCCAGCAGCTTAGAAGCGCGGAGTGAGCAGTTCTTC. It codes for CASSLEARSEQFF.

This clonotype has a handful of counts. The CDR3 reads CATSRAGPRNEQFF. The CDR3 region has the DNA TGTGCCACCAGCAGGGCTGGACCGAGGAATGAGCAGTTCTTC. V usage is TRBV15 and J usage is TRBJ2-1; D is ambiguous. V shed 3 bases and J shed 7 bases, with 13 bases lying between them. From germline, CDR1 is LNHNV and CDR2 YYDKDF (reference sequence). The CDR3 spans 14 residues.

The genes are TRBV6-2 or TRBV6-3 and TRBJ1-1; D uncertain. The CDR3 runs to 12 residues. Germline CDR1 MNHEY, CDR2 SVGEGT. The V end lost 6 bases, the J end lost 4 bases, and 9 bases lay between the germline ends. CDR3 amino acids: CASSRTRTEAFF. The CDR3 nucleotides read TGTGCCAGCAGCCGAACACGCACTGAAGCTTTCTTT.

This clonotype has only a few counts. The genes are TRBV5-1 and TRBJ2-5; TRBD2 agrees at 12 bases. CDR3 length: 20 amino acids. After removal of 0 bases from V and 0 bases from J, the junction contained 12 bases not matched to a gene. Germline CDR1 is SGHRS and CDR2 is YFSETQ. The DNA of the CDR3 is TGCGCCAGCAGCTTGGTTAAGACTAGCGGGAGACAGGGGAACCAAGAGACCCAGTACTTC. Protein sequence: CASSLVKTSGRQGNQETQYF.

In this sample, this clonotype turned up a few times. The J gene is TRBJ2-1, the V gene TRBV20-1, with D maybe TRBD2 (5 bases). Germline lookup yields CDR1 DFQATT and CDR2 SNEGSKA (reference sequence). With 3 bases removed from V and 2 bases from J, the gap between germline ends came to 11 bases. The CDR3 has 14 residues. The chain's CDR3 is CSARIGSTYNEQFF. CDR3 nucleotide sequence: TGCAGTGCTAGGATTGGGAGCACCTACAATGAGCAGTTCTTC.

For this clonotype: Because it lacks the conserved phenylalanine or tryptophan at the end, this CDR3 is likely a read error. The rearrangement uses TRBV5-5 and TRBJ2-1, with D possibly matching TRBD1 (5 bases). The CDR3 spans 16 residues. Per the germline V gene, CDR1 is SGHKS and CDR2 is YYEKEE (reference sequence). Trimming removed 2 bases from V and 1 base from J, with 13 bases in between. CDR3 DNA: TGTGCCAGCAGCTTAACAGGTCAACCATCCTACAATGAGCAGTTCTTG. Translation: CASSLTGQPSYNEQFL.

As regards this clonotype: This may arise from a read error, as a much more abundant clone is one base away. This chain connects TRBV5-1 to TRBJ2-7; D might be TRBD2 (5 bases). The V end lost 7 bases, the J end lost 1 base, and 12 bases lay between the germline ends. The CDR3 is 13 amino acids. CDR1 SGHRS and CDR2 YFSETQ come from the germline V gene. The DNA for the CDR3 is TGCGCCAGCGGGTTGACGGGATCCTACGAGCAGTACTTC. It is translated as CASGLTGSYEQYF. Full variable domain (outside the CDR3, taken from reference TRBV5-1 and TRBJ2-7): KAGVTQTPRYLIKTRGQQVTLSCSPISGHRSVSWYQQTPGQGLQFLFEYFSETQRNKGNFPGRFSGRQFSNSRSEMNVSTLELGDSALYLCASGLTGSYEQYFGPGTRLTVT.

The gene calls are TRBV29-1 and TRBJ2-6; TRBD2 agrees at 14 bases. Trimming cost V 4 bases and J 2 bases; bases outside gene matches: 4. Looked up from germline, CDR1 is SQVTM and CDR2 is ANQGSEA. There are 17 residues in the CDR3. The CDR3 DNA sequence: TGCAGCGTTGGGCCGGGACTAGCGGGAGCTGGGGCCAACGTCCTGACTTTC. This codes for CSVGPGLAGAGANVLTF.

This chain links TRBV12-3 or TRBV12-4 with TRBJ1-1; weak D call: TRBD1 (5 bases). The V and J ends lost 7 bases and 4 bases respectively, with 16 bases between them. This CDR3 is 14 amino acids long. The CDR3 protein is CASTLMGVRTEAFF. Written as DNA, the CDR3 is TGTGCCAGCACCCTAATGGGGGTACGCACTGAAGCTTTCTTT.

The chain has TRBV29-1 and TRBJ2-1; D is possibly TRBD1 (6 bases). Germline CDR1 and CDR2: SQVTM and ANQGSEA. The V end lost 5 bases, the J end lost 4 bases, and 12 bases lay between the germline ends. CDR3 length: 13 residues. This CDR3 reads CSVPRTVYNEQFF. The CDR3 region has the DNA TGCAGCGTTCCAAGGACAGTTTACAATGAGCAGTTCTTC.

The gene calls are TRBV7-3 and TRBJ1-1; D might be TRBD1 (5 bases). The germline V gene encodes CDR1 SGHTA and CDR2 FQGTGA. The CDR3 sequence is 13 residues long. V lost 3 bases to trimming and J lost 2 bases, with 7 bases between them. The CDR3, as DNA: TGTGCCAGCAGCTTCCGGGACAACACTGAAGCTTTCTTT. It encodes CASSFRDNTEAFF.

This sequence joins TRBV5-1 and TRBJ2-7; 14 nucleotides match TRBD2. This CDR3 is built from 18 residues. V lost 3 bases, J lost 2 bases, and 10 bases stayed unmatched. The germline gives CDR1 SGHRS, CDR2 YFSETQ. This chain's CDR3 is CASSSPGTSGRVTYEQYF. The CDR3 DNA sequence: TGCGCCAGCAGCTCCCCCGGGACTAGCGGGAGAGTCACCTACGAGCAGTACTTC.

The CDR3 DNA follows: TGTGCCAGCAGTTACCAGGGCGAACCCTACAATGAGCAGTTCTTC. Protein: CASSYQGEPYNEQFF. The gene calls are TRBV6-5 and TRBJ2-1; tentative D call: TRBD1 (5 bases). With 2 bases removed from V and 2 bases from J, the gap between germline ends came to 10 bases. The germline V gene encodes CDR1 MNHEY and CDR2 SVGAGI. The CDR3 runs to 15 residues.

The chain recombines TRBV20-1 with TRBJ2-3; no firm D call. The CDR3 loop spans 14 amino acids. V lost 0 bases and J lost 2, with 9 bases in between. Germline lookup yields CDR1 DFQATT and CDR2 SNEGSKA (reference sequence). CDR3 sequence (DNA): TGCAGTGCTAGAGATTTAAGGTTCACAGATACGCAGTATTTT. Its protein product is CSARDLRFTDTQYF.

This clonotype was observed many times. The chain couples TRBV28 to TRBJ2-5; 8 positions agree with TRBD1. The J segment lost 5 bases and the V segment lost 5 bases, leaving 4 bases of the junction unmatched. This CDR3 contains 13 residues. Germline CDR1 reads MDHEN; CDR2 reads SYDVKM. CDR3 loop: CASSQGARETQYF. DNA for the CDR3: TGTGCCAGCAGTCAGGGGGCTAGGGAGACCCAGTACTTC.

The V call is TRBV7-3, the J call TRBJ1-1, with D uncertain. The V gene's germline CDR1 is SGHTA and CDR2 FQGTGA. This CDR3 spans 14 amino acids. V shed 4 bases and J shed 4 bases, with 13 bases lying between them. CDR3 region: CASSCGRGSTEAFF. The CDR3 region has the DNA TGTGCCAGCAGCTGCGGTCGAGGGAGCACTGAAGCTTTCTTT. The full variable domain, its missing parts supplied by reference TRBV7-3 and TRBJ1-1, is GAGVSQTPSNKVTEKGKYVELRCDPISGHTALYWYRQSLGQGPEFLIYFQGTGAADDSGLPNDRFFAVRPEGSVSTLKIQRTERGDSAVYLCASSCGRGSTEAFFGQGTRLTVV.

This clonotype has just a few counts. The chain employs TRBV7-3 and TRBJ2-1; D might be TRBD2 (6 bases). CDR3 length: 16 residues. CDR1 and CDR2 (germline): SGHTA, FQGTGA. V gave up 0 bases and J gave up 4 bases, with 13 bases separating them. CDR3 bases: TGTGCCAGCAGCTTAACCCCCCTGGCGGGATACAATGAGCAGTTCTTC. Translating gives CASSLTPLAGYNEQFF.

This clonotype appeared a few times. The chain recombines TRBV6-1 with TRBJ2-3; D might be TRBD2 (5 bases). Germline V lookup: CDR1 MNHNS, CDR2 SASEGT. The CDR3 runs to 15 residues. Trimming removed 0 bases from V and 1 base from J, with 8 bases in between. The CDR3 DNA is TGTGCCAGCAGTGAAGCGAGGGCCCGCACAGATACGCAGTATTTT. This encodes CASSEARARTDTQYF.

Concerning this clonotype itself: The junction shows a germline mismatch at one end, possibly a read error. The chain links TRBV11-2 to TRBJ2-6, with D perhaps matching TRBD1 (5 bases). This CDR3 spans 17 amino acids. Germline CDR1 is SGHAT and CDR2 is FQNNGV. The CDR3 sequence: CASSLRGGNSGANVLTF. CDR3 in DNA: TGTGCCAGTAGCTTAAGGGGCGGAAACTCTGGGGCCAACGTCCTGACTTTC.

The chain employs TRBV5-1 and TRBJ2-5; D ambiguous. The last part of the DNA fits TRBJ2-7 better; the J call may be wrong. Germline CDR1 is SGHRS and CDR2 is YFSETQ. The CDR3 has 21 amino acids. In nucleotides, the CDR3 is TGCGCCAGCAGCCACAGAGCCCGACCGGCAGGCCTAAATCGGTGGACCTACGAGCAGTACTTC. Translated, it gives CASSHRARPAGLNRWTYEQYF.

The V and J genes are TRBV27 and TRBJ2-5, with 9 bases fitting TRBD2. Germline values: CDR1 MNHEY, CDR2 SMNVEV (reference sequence). The CDR3 totals 16 residues. Losses at the gene ends were 3 bases for V and 0 bases for J; bases not matched to a gene: 5. The CDR3, as DNA: TGTGCCAGCAGTTTCTCGACTAGCGGACACCAAGAGACCCAGTACTTC. Amino acids: CASSFSTSGHQETQYF.

The chain is built from TRBV5-1 and TRBJ2-7; the D gene is possibly TRBD1 (6 bases). V shed 0 bases and J shed 4 bases, with 8 bases lying between them. CDR1 is SGHRS, CDR2 YFSETQ, per germline. This CDR3 has 13 residues. This chain's CDR3 is CASSLVGQYEQYF. In DNA form, the CDR3 reads TGCGCCAGCAGCTTGGTAGGACAGTACGAGCAGTACTTC.

This clonotype was counted between two and nine times. The rearrangement uses TRBV28 and TRBJ1-2; D gene unclear. Per the germline V gene, CDR1 is MDHEN and CDR2 is SYDVKM. CDR3 length: 12 residues. With 0 bases removed from V and 5 bases from J, the gap between germline ends came to 4 bases. CDR3 protein: CASSLWEYGYTF. In nucleotides, the CDR3 is TGTGCCAGCAGTTTATGGGAGTATGGCTACACCTTC.

This clonotype has just a few counts. The chain couples TRBV5-1 to TRBJ2-1, with D perhaps given as TRBD1 or TRBD2 (5 bases each). Between the trimmed V and J ends, which lost 5 bases and 8 bases, there was a span of 11 bases. Per the germline V gene, CDR1 is SGHRS and CDR2 is YFSETQ. The CDR3 sequence is 12 residues long. The CDR3 protein is CASRRGNHEQFF. The CDR3, as DNA: TGCGCCAGCAGGAGGGGTAACCATGAGCAGTTCTTC.

V and J are TRBV10-3 and TRBJ2-4, with 7 positions matching TRBD1. The J call is in doubt because the DNA end fits TRBJ2-7 better. The germline V gene has CDR1 ENHRY and CDR2 SYGVKD. This CDR3 contains 14 residues. In nucleotides, the CDR3 is TGTGCCATCAGTGATCGGGACAGTAACTACGAGCAGTACTTC. It is translated as CAISDRDSNYEQYF.